This entry describes one T cell receptor (beta chain). Its antigen is unknown. These data belong to a study of beta chain features in type 1 diabetes. Germline lookup yields CDR1 SGHRS and CDR2 YFSETQ. The CDR3 is 16 amino acids. The V and J ends lost 0 bases and 0 bases respectively, with 11 bases between them. General study findings and limits: Patients with Type 1 diabetes showed moderately but significantly shorter TCRB CDR3s in all four CD4+ subsets. Naive, central memory and Treg TCRB repertoires appeared more alike in patients than in healthy donors. When cDNA is sequenced, cells with high TCR expression could be over-represented.

Expressed TCRB transcripts were sequenced because the entire RNA isolate underwent reverse transcription. Sequenced by immunoSEQ multiplex PCR; TCRdb stores in-frame clones only, minus some. The table lists 250,000 to 300,000 clones, under 8.5% of them singletons. A CD45RO/CCR7/CD25/CD127/CD95/CD27 panel sorted naive, central memory, regulatory and stem cell-like memory CD4+ cells. Sequencing used central memory CD4+ T cells from blood. V and J are TRBV5-1 and TRBJ2-3, with a tentative D call TRBD1 (5 bases). The clonotype was recovered from a woman under 30 in good health. The CDR3 here is CASSLDRQPSTDTQYF. The DNA of the CDR3 is TGCGCCAGCAGCTTGGATAGACAGCCAAGCACAGATACGCAGTATTTT.